The 9 T cell receptor beta chains presented below share a single source sample, sequenced in a study of T-cell memory formation after mild COVID-19. TCRdb re-called the 5' RACE reads with MiXCR, one entry per CDR3 protein. The sample lists 200,000 to 300,000 distinct CDR3 sequences, approximately 15% occurring once. Sequenced: PBMCs or a T cell subset sorted from them (not recorded which). The receptors shown here come from a young man who had mild COVID-19 (a few samples of this study predate the infection). Cell type and time point are not known.

This clonotype has at least ten counts. The chain carries TRBV7-9 and TRBJ2-7; the D gene could be TRBD1 or TRBD2 (5 bases each). Trimming shortened V by 3 bases and J by 2 bases, and 8 bases separated the two germline ends. The CDR3 runs to 13 residues. Germline CDR1 SEHNR, CDR2 FQNEAQ (reference sequence). CDR3 sequence reads: CASSLQGAYEQYF. CDR3 nucleotide sequence: TGTGCCAGCAGCTTGCAGGGAGCCTACGAGCAGTACTTC.

The table lists this clonotype with a few counts. This chain joins TRBV2 and TRBJ1-1; 8 positions agree with TRBD1. The germline V gene encodes CDR1 SNHLY and CDR2 FYNNEI. V gave up 6 bases and J gave up 4 bases; unmatched junction bases: 7. This CDR3 has 14 amino acids. The CDR3 DNA sequence: TGTGCCAGCAGGCCGACAGGGGTGGGCACTGAAGCTTTCTTT. Amino acids: CASRPTGVGTEAFF. The full variable domain, completed using reference TRBV2 and TRBJ1-1, is EPEVTQTPSHQVTQMGQEVILRCVPISNHLYFYWYRQILGQKVEFLVSFYNNEISEKSEIFDDQFSVERPDGSNFTLKIRSTKLEDSAMYFCASRPTGVGTEAFFGQGTRLTVV.

This clonotype has a handful of counts. This rearrangement joins TRBV20-1 to TRBJ2-7; 7 bases are a match to TRBD1. This CDR3 has 15 residues. With 5 bases clipped from V and 3 bases from J, the junction kept 13 bases outside the gene matches. The germline CDR1 and CDR2 sequences are DFQATT and SNEGSKA (reference sequence). CDR3: CSAAHPGQSLYEQYF. The CDR3 DNA is TGCAGTGCTGCTCATCCGGGACAGTCCCTCTACGAGCAGTACTTC.

The table lists this clonotype with a few counts. The gene calls are TRBV4-1 and TRBJ2-4, with 10 nucleotides matching TRBD2. V lost 0 bases, J lost 9 bases, and 5 bases stayed unmatched. CDR1 and CDR2 from the germline V gene are MGHRA and YSYEKL. CDR3 length: 15 amino acids. In DNA, the CDR3 is TGCGCCAGCAGCCAAGAGGGAGCGGGGGGGACCATTCAGTACTTC. Translated: CASSQEGAGGTIQYF.

This chain uses TRBV2 with TRBJ2-5, with 10 positions matching TRBD1. The CDR3 contains 14 residues. V was clipped by 6 bases and J by 3 bases; unmatched bases: 4. Germline values: CDR1 SNHLY, CDR2 FYNNEI. This CDR3 is CASRTGTGEETQYF. DNA for the CDR3: TGTGCCAGCAGAACCGGGACAGGGGAAGAGACCCAGTACTTC.

Many counts were recorded for this clonotype. The rearrangement uses TRBV20-1 and TRBJ2-3, with 9 nucleotides matching TRBD2. This CDR3 spans 16 amino acids. The V and J ends lost 0 bases and 4 bases, in that order; junction bases with no gene match: 8. Per germline, CDR1 DFQATT and CDR2 SNEGSKA (reference sequence). The CDR3 DNA reads TGCAGTGCTAGAGATATAGCTAGCGGGGATGCAGATACGCAGTATTTT. As protein: CSARDIASGDADTQYF.

As regards this clonotype: The junction and the germline gene differ at one end; a read error may be behind it. V is TRBV5-1 and J is TRBJ1-1; D is ambiguous. In germline, CDR1 is SGHRS, CDR2 YFSETQ. CDR3 length equals 14 residues. Here the CDR3 reads CASRLAAPNTEAFF. The CDR3 DNA reads TGCGCCAGCAGATTGGCGGCCCCGAACACTGAAGCTTTCTTT.

The V and J genes are TRBV7-9 and TRBJ2-3; the match to TRBD2 covers 9 bases. This CDR3 comprises 14 residues. CDR1 is SEHNR, CDR2 FQNEAQ, per germline (reference sequence). With 5 bases clipped from V and 1 base from J, the junction kept 1 base outside the gene matches. The CDR3 DNA reads TGTGCCAGCAGCCGACTAGCGGGCACAGATACGCAGTATTTT. Translated: CASSRLAGTDTQYF.

The chain employs TRBV4-3 and TRBJ2-4; 10 bases line up with TRBD2. Trimming at V came to 7 bases and at J to 11 bases, leaving 14 bases not matched to a gene. The CDR3 consists of 15 residues. Looked up from germline, CDR1 is LGHNA and CDR2 is YSLEER. CDR3 residues: CASIKAGGQIFVQYF. In DNA, the CDR3 is TGCGCCAGCATCAAAGCGGGGGGGCAGATCTTCGTTCAGTACTTC.